This T cell receptor (beta chain) came from a study of blood T cells in healthy people across ages. The study's findings and limits: A roughly linear fall in TCR beta diversity per million T cells was seen with increasing age.

It was around 9 milliliters of peripheral blood that were drawn from each donor. Each sample yielded at least 6 micrograms of PBMC total RNA. A second PCR, run for about 7 to 11 cycles, used a sample-barcoded 5' primer plus a J-beta primer mix. Unique molecular identifiers of 12 random nucleotides labeled each cDNA. TCRdb re-analysed the 5' RACE reads in MiXCR, keeping a single row per CDR3 protein. The data show around 1,500,000 distinct CDR3 sequences, approximately 38% seen once. The CDR3 has 14 amino acids. Deletions cut 6 bases from V and 10 bases from J, with 21 bases between. The germline CDR1 and CDR2 sequences are ENHRY and SYGVKD. Worth noting for this clonotype: The antigen remains unidentified.

Sequencing input: blood. The chain combines TRBV10-3 with TRBJ1-2; no reliable D call. The TCR originated in a woman aged 18-35 years in good health. The CDR3 sequence: CAISGGAQTGDYTF. CDR3 sequence (DNA): TGTGCCATCAGCGGCGGAGCCCAAACCGGCGACTACACCTTC.